The 9 T cell receptor beta chains given below trace back to one sample, sequenced in a study of neurological immune-mediated disorders. From the 5' RACE reads, TCRdb called clonotypes with MiXCR, one entry per CDR3 protein. Of 35,000 to 50,000 distinct CDR3 sequences detected, about 2.5% appear once; the ten largest clones hold 2.4%. Sequencing was performed on PBMCs. The receptors shown here come from a man between 50 and 59 years old with multiple sclerosis.

By its share, this clonotype is medium-sized. The chain combines TRBV29-1 with TRBJ2-3; D not certain. Per germline, CDR1 SQVTM and CDR2 ANQGSEA. Between the trimmed V and J ends, which lost 2 bases and 4 bases, there was a span of 10 bases. This CDR3 comprises 13 residues. The CDR3 region is CSVERAPPDTQYF. As DNA, the CDR3 is TGCAGCGTTGAACGGGCTCCACCAGATACGCAGTATTTT.

The V gene is TRBV12-5, the J gene TRBJ1-2; TRBD1 matches at 8 bases. CDR3 length equals 14 residues. The J segment lost 5 bases and the V segment lost 5 bases, leaving 7 bases of the junction unmatched. The V gene's germline CDR1 is LGHNT and CDR2 FRNRAP. CDR3 nucleotide sequence: TGTGCTAGTGGTCAGCCGGGACAGGAATATGGCTACACCTTC. It specifies CASGQPGQEYGYTF.

As regards this clonotype: An end of the junction does not agree with germline; a read error may underlie this. The V and J genes are TRBV7-2 and TRBJ1-5, with 11 bases aligning to TRBD1. The CDR3 is 14 amino acids. CDR1 is SGHTA and CDR2 is FQGNSA in the germline V gene. Written as DNA, the CDR3 is TGTGCCAGCAGCTGGGGACAGGGGGGTCAGCCCCAGAATTTT. It yields the protein CASSWGQGGQPQNF.

This clonotype was counted ten times or more. V is TRBV3-1 and J is TRBJ1-2, with unresolved D. V gave up 4 bases and J gave up 4 bases, with 19 bases separating them. The CDR3 runs 16 residues. The germline V gene encodes CDR1 LGHDT and CDR2 YNNKEL (reference sequence). The CDR3 spells CASSLHSSGVLYGYTF. In nucleotides, the CDR3 is TGTGCCAGCAGCCTACACTCTTCCGGCGTCCTCTATGGCTACACCTTC.

This clonotype was picked up many times. This may arise from a read error, as a much more abundant clone is one base away. V usage is TRBV7-9 and J usage is TRBJ1-2, with D hard to call. The germline V gene has CDR1 SEHNR and CDR2 FQNEAQ (reference sequence). This CDR3 comprises 11 residues. With 6 bases removed from V and 4 bases from J, the gap between germline ends came to 6 bases. CDR3 loop: CASRTLYGYTF. CDR3 coding DNA: TGTGCCAGCAGGACCCTCTATGGCTACACCTTC. Full variable domain (remainder filled in from reference TRBV7-9 and TRBJ1-2): DTGVSQNPRHKITKRGQNVTFRCDPISEHNRLYWYRQTLGQGPEFLTYFQNEAQLEKSRLLSDRFSAERPKGSFSTLEIQRTEQGDSAMYLCASRTLYGYTFGSGTRLTVV.

This clonotype has at least ten counts. Sequence at one end of the junction differs from germline and may be a read error. The genes are TRBV20-1 and TRBJ1-6; D is ambiguous. CDR3 length: 15 amino acids. Germline V gene sequence: CDR1 DFQATT, CDR2 SNEGSKA (reference sequence). The CDR3: CSARSSTLFNSPLNF. In DNA form, the CDR3 reads TGCAGTGCTAGAAGTAGTACCCTTTTCAATTCACCCCTCAACTTT.

At least ten counts were recorded for this clonotype. The V gene is TRBV2, the J gene TRBJ2-3; 7 nucleotides align to TRBD2. The ends lost 3 bases at V and 2 bases at J; junction bases unmatched: 14. This CDR3 spans 18 amino acids. Germline-derived CDR1 and CDR2 are SNHLY and FYNNEI. CDR3 DNA: TGTGCCAGCAGTGACGTCGGGGGTTGGAGCGGGGACACAGATACGCAGTATTTT. Translating gives CASSDVGGWSGDTDTQYF.

This clonotype was seen repeatedly, ten times or more. The chain joins TRBV7-2 to TRBJ2-3, with TRBD1 matching 10 bases. Germline CDR1 and CDR2: SGHTA and FQGNSA. CDR3 size: 17 residues. V was clipped by 5 bases and J by 0 bases; unmatched bases: 8. The DNA of the CDR3 is TGTGCCAGCAGCCCCCGGGACAGGGGTCTAAGCACAGATACGCAGTATTTT. Its translation: CASSPRDRGLSTDTQYF.

Ten or more counts support this clonotype. This rearrangement joins TRBV7-2 to TRBJ2-7; 10 nucleotides agree with TRBD2. CDR1 and CDR2 (germline): SGHTA, FQGNSA. The CDR3 totals 14 residues. V dropped 4 bases and J dropped 2; count of bases not matched to a gene: 2. CDR3 region: CASSSTSGPYEQYF. CDR3 nucleotide sequence: TGTGCCAGCAGCTCGACTAGCGGGCCCTACGAGCAGTACTTC.